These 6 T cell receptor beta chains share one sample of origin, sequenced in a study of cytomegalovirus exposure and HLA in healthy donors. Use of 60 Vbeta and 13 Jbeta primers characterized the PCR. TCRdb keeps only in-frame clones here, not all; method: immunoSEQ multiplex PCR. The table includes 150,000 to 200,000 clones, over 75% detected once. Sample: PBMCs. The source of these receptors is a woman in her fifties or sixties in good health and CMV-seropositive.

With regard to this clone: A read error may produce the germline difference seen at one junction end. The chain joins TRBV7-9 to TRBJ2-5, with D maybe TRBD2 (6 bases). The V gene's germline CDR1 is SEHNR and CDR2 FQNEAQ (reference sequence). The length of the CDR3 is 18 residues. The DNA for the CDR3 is TGTTCCAGCAGCCCCCTATGGGGTATCGGCGGGGCTCAAGAGACCCAGTACTTC. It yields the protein CSSSPLWGIGGAQETQYF.

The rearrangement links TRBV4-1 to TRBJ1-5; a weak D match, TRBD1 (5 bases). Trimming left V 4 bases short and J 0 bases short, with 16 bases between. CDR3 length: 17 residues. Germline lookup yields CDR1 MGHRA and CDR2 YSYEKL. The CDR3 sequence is CASSRSVGQGSNQPQHF. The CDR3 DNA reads TGCGCCAGCAGCCGATCTGTCGGGCAGGGTAGCAATCAGCCCCAGCATTTT.

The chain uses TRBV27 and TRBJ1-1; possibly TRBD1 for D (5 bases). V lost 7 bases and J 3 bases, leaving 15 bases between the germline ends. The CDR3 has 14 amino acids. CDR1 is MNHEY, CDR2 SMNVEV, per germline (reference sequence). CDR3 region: CASKEGTNYTEAFF. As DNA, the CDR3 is TGTGCCAGCAAAGAGGGGACTAATTACACTGAAGCTTTCTTT.

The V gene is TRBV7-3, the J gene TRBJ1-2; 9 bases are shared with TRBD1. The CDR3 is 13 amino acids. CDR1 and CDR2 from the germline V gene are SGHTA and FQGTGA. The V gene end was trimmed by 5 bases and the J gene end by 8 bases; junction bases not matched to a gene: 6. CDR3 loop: CASSPGQGRGYTF. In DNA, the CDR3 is TGTGCCAGCAGCCCGGGACAGGGCCGGGGCTACACCTTC.

CDR3 in amino acids: CASSRAPNSNQPQHF. The CDR3 DNA follows: TGTGCCAGTAGTCGCGCCCCAAATAGCAATCAGCCCCAGCATTTT. The chain joins TRBV19 to TRBJ1-5; D call uncertain. Trimming shortened V by 5 bases and J by 0 bases, and 11 bases separated the two germline ends. The germline CDR1 and CDR2 sequences are LNHDA and SQIVND (reference sequence). This CDR3 has 15 residues.

The CDR3 here is CASSTSGTSQLVEQYF. DNA of the CDR3: TGTGCCAGTAGTACCTCCGGGACTAGCCAACTAGTGGAGCAGTACTTC. V gene TRBV19 combines with J gene TRBJ2-7, with 9 positions matching TRBD2. CDR3 length: 16 amino acids. Unmatched junction bases numbered 14, after V lost 4 bases and J lost 7 bases. Per germline, CDR1 LNHDA and CDR2 SQIVND (reference sequence).